Following are 2 T cell receptor beta chains from one sample sequenced in a study of T cells in localized non-small cell lung cancer. Measured with immunoSEQ multiplex PCR; TCRdb has only the in-frame clones, and not every one. Of around 20,000 clones listed, approximately 89% were seen once; the top ten hold about 8%. Sequencing was performed on peripheral blood, taken before any cancer treatment. The source is a man between 40 and 70 years old with stage I lung adenocarcinoma.

This chain links TRBV9 with TRBJ2-1, with 12 bases fitting TRBD2. The germline V gene encodes CDR1 SGDLS and CDR2 YYNGEE. The J segment lost 5 bases and the V segment lost 0 bases, leaving 3 bases of the junction unmatched. The CDR3 extends over 16 amino acids. CDR3 amino acids: CASSVGLAGADNEQFF. As DNA, the CDR3 is TGTGCCAGCAGCGTAGGACTAGCGGGAGCTGACAATGAGCAGTTCTTC.

The rearrangement links TRBV19 to TRBJ1-2; 10 bases line up with TRBD1. The CDR3 is 15 residues long. Germline V gene data show CDR1 as LNHDA and CDR2 as SQIVND (reference sequence). The trim removed 7 bases at V and 3 bases at J, leaving 8 bases unmatched. This chain's CDR3 is CASKETGGEYYGYTF. CDR3 nucleotides: TGTGCCAGTAAGGAGACAGGGGGCGAGTACTATGGCTACACCTTC.